What follows describes a single TCR beta chain. This clonotype showed up just a few times. Its recognized antigen is unknown. No much larger clone is present one base from it, and per-base qualities are unavailable. Looking up the germline V gene (reference sequence) yields CDR1 MNHEY and CDR2 SMNVEV. The CDR3 sequence holds 14 residues, the cysteine and phenylalanine included. CDR3 DNA only is kept here, 42 bases in frame from base 1. Between the V and J ends, shortened by 5 bases and 3 bases respectively, the junction contains 14 bases. Libraries were made using PCR. TCR sequencing of DNA from cultured CD4+ T cells used the Oncomine TCR Beta short-read assay at the Johns Hopkins FTIC core. Genomic DNA was extracted from the cultured CD4+ T cells with the QIAamp micro DNA kit. Oncomine TCR Beta libraries from cultured CD4+ T cells were pooled using unique dual indexes and sequenced on an Illumina iSeq 100. Per the original workflow: Non-productive sequences were filtered out, and CDR3s that did not start with C, did not end with F or W, or were shorter than 7 amino acids were discarded. The MANAFEST web application was used to identify antigen-specific clonotypes by comparing peptide-stimulated wells against reference wells and other culture wells. To be called positive, a clone needed an FDR below 0.05, an odds ratio above 5, and a productive frequency above 0.1% in at least two of three replicate wells. Cross-reactive clonotypes were defined as significantly expanded in both SARS-CoV-2 spike wells and at least one common cold coronavirus spike condition. Levenshtein distances (stringdist) and unrooted phylogenetic trees (ape) in R version 3.6.1 were used to assess CDR3 homology. TCRdb itself trimmed the public reads at Q25 with fastp, ran MiXCR and retained productive beta chains. Under each unique CDR3 protein, matching rows form one entry showing the most common genes and DNA. These V and J calls derive from TCRdb rather than the authors' analysis. The sample table holds 20,000 to 25,000 distinct CDR3 sequences, of which roughly 34% were seen once. The ten top clones hold about 5% of the sample.

This sample is part of a study of vaccination and CD4 T cells after COVID-19 (dated by TCRdb to between 2021 and 2023). Concerning the study at large: Convalescent patients had a positive SARS-CoV-2 result on nasal swab PCR, and of these patients, fewer than ten had mild disease and one had severe disease. The convalescent cohort comprised six males and four females, including two Hispanic individuals, seven Caucasians, two Asians and one multiracial person. Participants received two doses of either the Pfizer-BioNTech BNT162b2 vaccine (n=8) or the Moderna mRNA-1273 vaccine (n=2). Post-COVID blood samples were collected from convalescent patients a median of roughly 100 days after diagnosis, with a range of about 35 to 161 days. Post-vaccine blood samples were obtained a median of around 67 days after the second vaccine dose, with a range of about 12 to 241 days. The cultures were stimulated with overlapping spike peptide pools from SARS-CoV-2 and from the common cold coronaviruses HCoV-NL63, HCoV-OC43 and HCoV-229E. Control cultures used a CEFX viral epitope pool as positive control, an HIV-1 Nef peptide pool as negative control, or no peptide. In roughly nine COVID-19 convalescent patients and several infection-naive healthy vaccine recipients, the spike-specific CD4+ TCR repertoire before mRNA vaccination was compared with the repertoire after mRNA vaccination. Broader findings and caveats from the paper: The number of convalescent patients in the study was relatively small, and the study did not examine early timepoints following natural infection. In convalescent patients, a median roughly 88% of post-vaccine SARS-CoV-2-reactive clones were detected only after vaccination, suggesting vaccine-specific priming. In convalescent patients, nearly all vaccine-specific clones (304 of 307) were found to be mono-reactive for SARS-CoV-2 spike rather than cross-reactive with common cold coronaviruses. The median number of SARS-CoV-2-reactive clonotypes rose from 20 to 25 after infection to a few dozen after vaccination, but the change was not significant.

Reading the label with the study, this specimen's treatment or condition is: 10-day PBMC culture with coronavirus spike peptide pools or control peptides (ViraFEST assay). The ViraFEST assay was used in the study, in which antigen-specific T cells were expanded with peptide pools and expanded clonotypes were subsequently identified by TCR sequencing. Positive SARS-CoV-2 PCR tests in the convalescent patients dated from March to December 2020, before Alpha, Beta and Delta variants emerged in the United States. Each well held around 2 million PBMCs cultured with around 10 ug/ml peptide pools in IMDM containing approximately 5% human AB serum and roughly 9 IU/ml IL-2. On days 3 and 7, half of the culture medium was replaced with fresh IL-2-containing medium. Once the cells had been in culture for around nine days, the EasySep CD4+ T cell isolation kit was used to isolate CD4+ T cells by negative selection. PBMCs were separated from whole blood using Ficoll-Paque Plus gradient centrifugation and then either used fresh or cryopreserved at -140C. Triplicate wells were generally used for each culture condition.

The origin of this receptor is a human donor who had recovered from COVID-19. The sequence links TRBV27 to TRBJ2-7; TRBD2 is a possible D gene, resting on 5 matching bases. The specimen was CD4+ T cells from blood, cultured in vitro, collected before SARS-CoV-2 vaccination. Here is the DNA: TGTGCCAGCAGTACCGGAGGAGTAGTCTACGAGCAGTACTTC. This yields the protein CASSTGGVVYEQYF.